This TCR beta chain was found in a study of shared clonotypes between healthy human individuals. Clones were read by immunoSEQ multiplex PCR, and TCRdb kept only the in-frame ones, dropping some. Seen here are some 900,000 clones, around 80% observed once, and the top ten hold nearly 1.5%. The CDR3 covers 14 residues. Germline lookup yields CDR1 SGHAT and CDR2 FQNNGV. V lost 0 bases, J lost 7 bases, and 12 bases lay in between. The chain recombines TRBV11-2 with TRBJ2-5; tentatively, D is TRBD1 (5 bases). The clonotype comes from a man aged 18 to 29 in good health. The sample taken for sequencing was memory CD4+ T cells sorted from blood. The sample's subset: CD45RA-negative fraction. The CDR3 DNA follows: TGTGCCAGCAGCTTAGAAGCCAGGGTTGGGACCCAGTACTTC. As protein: CASSLEARVGTQYF.